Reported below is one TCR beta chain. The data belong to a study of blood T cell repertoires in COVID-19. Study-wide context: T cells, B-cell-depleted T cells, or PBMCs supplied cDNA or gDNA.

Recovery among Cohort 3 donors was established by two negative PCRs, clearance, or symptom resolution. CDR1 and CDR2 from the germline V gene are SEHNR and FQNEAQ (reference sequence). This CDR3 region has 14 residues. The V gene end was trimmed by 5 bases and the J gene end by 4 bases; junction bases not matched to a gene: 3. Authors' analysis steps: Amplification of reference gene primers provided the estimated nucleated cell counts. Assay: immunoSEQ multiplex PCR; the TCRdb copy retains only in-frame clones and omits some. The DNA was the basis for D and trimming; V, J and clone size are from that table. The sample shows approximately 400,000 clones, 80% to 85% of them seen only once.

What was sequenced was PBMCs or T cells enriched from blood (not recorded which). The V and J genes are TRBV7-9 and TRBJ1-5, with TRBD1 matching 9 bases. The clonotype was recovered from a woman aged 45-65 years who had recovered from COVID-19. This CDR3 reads CASSGTGWNQPQHF. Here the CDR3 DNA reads TGTGCCAGCAGCGGGACAGGGTGGAATCAGCCCCAGCATTTT.